The 26 T cell receptor beta chains below come from one sample, sequenced in a study of Graves' ophthalmopathy and Graves' hyperthyroidism. TCR beta CDR3 amplification used RNA transcripts. A first-round RT-PCR used HTBI primers, followed by a second-round multiplex PCR. From the multiplex PCR reads, TCRdb called clonotypes with MiXCR, one entry per CDR3 protein. The sample shows 650,000 to 800,000 distinct CDR3 sequences, over 40% of them seen only once. The sequencing sample was made of peripheral blood. The receptors come from an adult man with Graves' ophthalmopathy.

This clonotype occurred many times. The chain combines TRBV6-5 with TRBJ1-1, with D tentatively TRBD1 (5 bases). Germline V lookup: CDR1 MNHEY, CDR2 SVGAGI. V gave up 6 bases and J gave up 3 bases, with 11 bases separating them. The length of the CDR3 is 13 residues. The CDR3 here is CASRTGRDTEAFF. In DNA form, the CDR3 reads TGTGCCAGCAGAACAGGTCGGGACACTGAAGCTTTCTTT.

The sample holds many counts of this clonotype. The chain joins TRBV9 to TRBJ2-6; possible D gene TRBD1, 5 bases. Between the trimmed V and J ends, which lost 0 bases and 2 bases, there was a span of 6 bases. This CDR3 spans 15 amino acids. Germline V lookup: CDR1 SGDLS, CDR2 YYNGEE. Written as DNA, the CDR3 is TGTGCCAGCAGCGTAGCAGGGACTGGGGCCAACGTCCTGACTTTC. Protein product: CASSVAGTGANVLTF.

The table lists this clonotype with a few counts. The chain uses TRBV5-1 and TRBJ1-3; D perhaps matches TRBD1 (5 bases). CDR3 length: 16 residues. Between the trimmed V and J ends, which lost 0 bases and 9 bases, there was a span of 19 bases. Germline CDR1 reads SGHRS; CDR2 reads YFSETQ. The CDR3 is CASSLGQGLPQGTIYF. CDR3 nucleotide sequence: TGCGCCAGCAGCTTGGGGCAAGGCCTGCCCCAGGGCACCATATATTTT.

This clonotype was seen many times. CDR3 region: CASSLLYTKRLNTEAFF. The DNA of the CDR3 is TGCGCCAGCAGCTTACTATACACTAAACGGCTGAACACTGAAGCTTTCTTT. The chain combines TRBV5-1 with TRBJ1-1; D gene uncertain. This CDR3 spans 17 amino acids. CDR1 and CDR2 from the germline V gene are SGHRS and YFSETQ. Trimming took 2 bases from V and 0 from J, leaving 17 bases between them. The whole variable domain, remainder taken from reference TRBV5-1 and TRBJ1-1, is KAGVTQTPRYLIKTRGQQVTLSCSPISGHRSVSWYQQTPGQGLQFLFEYFSETQRNKGNFPGRFSGRQFSNSRSEMNVSTLELGDSALYLCASSLLYTKRLNTEAFFGQGTRLTVV.

The rearrangement joins TRBV12-3 or TRBV12-4 to TRBJ1-2; tentatively, D is TRBD1 (6 bases). The CDR3 contains 16 residues. Trimming took 5 bases from V and 0 from J, leaving 16 bases between them. The CDR3 sequence is CASSPFGGPSNYGYTF. DNA of the CDR3: TGTGCCAGCAGTCCCTTTGGGGGCCCCTCTAACTATGGCTACACCTTC.

Notes on this clonotype: Given a much more abundant clone one base away, this may be a read error. The CDR3 ends on some other residue instead of the conserved phenylalanine or tryptophan, so this is likely a read error. V usage is TRBV9 and J usage is TRBJ2-5, with 8 positions matching TRBD2. CDR3 length: 15 residues. J lost 5 bases, V lost 0 bases, and 6 bases had no gene match. Germline loops: CDR1 SGDLS, CDR2 YYNGEE. CDR3 sequence reads: CASSVGGGFGETQYL. In nucleotides, the CDR3 is TGTGCCAGCAGCGTAGGCGGGGGGTTTGGTGAGACCCAGTACCTC.

The V call is TRBV2, the J call TRBJ1-6; D gene ambiguous. V lost 7 bases, J lost 7 bases, and 14 bases lay in between. The CDR3 contains 14 residues. Germline V lookup: CDR1 SNHLY, CDR2 FYNNEI. The CDR3 is CASTTGDPNSPLHF. The CDR3 DNA is TGTGCCAGCACCACCGGGGATCCAAATTCACCCCTCCACTTT.

With respect to this clonotype: Since a much larger clone is just one base distant, this may be a read error. The chain has TRBV20-1 and TRBJ2-7, with TRBD1 matching over 9 bases. The V gene's germline CDR1 is DFQATT and CDR2 SNEGSKA (reference sequence). The CDR3 loop spans 13 amino acids. Germline trimming cut 4 bases from V and 4 bases from J; bases unmatched to any gene: 5. The DNA of the CDR3 is TGCAGTGCTAAGGGACAGGGATCTTACGAGCAGTACTTC. Encoded protein: CSAKGQGSYEQYF.

The chain links TRBV5-1 to TRBJ2-1, with D perhaps TRBD1 (6 bases). This CDR3 has 13 amino acids. Germline values: CDR1 SGHRS, CDR2 YFSETQ. V shed 4 bases and J shed 10 bases, with 15 bases lying between them. DNA of the CDR3: TGCGCCAGCAGCCAACAGGGCCCCAGGGAGCAGTTCTTC. It specifies CASSQQGPREQFF.

This clonotype showed up many times. The chain employs TRBV7-8 and TRBJ1-1; D may be TRBD1 (6 bases). This CDR3 has 15 amino acids. Germline values: CDR1 SGHVS, CDR2 FQNEAQ. The V gene lost 7 bases and the J gene lost 5 bases, with 20 bases spanning the gap. The CDR3 DNA is TGTGCCAGCACCCCACACTGGGGGCGGAGAACTGAAGCTTTCTTT. It codes for CASTPHWGRRTEAFF. Combining the CDR3 with reference TRBV7-8 and TRBJ1-1 gives the whole variable domain GAGVSQSPRYKVAKRGQDVALRCDPISGHVSLFWYQQALGQGPEFLTYFQNEAQLDKSGLPSDRFFAERPEGSVSTLKIQRTQQEDSAVYLCASTPHWGRRTEAFFGQGTRLTVV.

The CDR3 loop is CASSYWGGSTYEQYF. The CDR3 DNA is TGTGCCAGCAGTTACTGGGGTGGAAGTACCTACGAGCAGTACTTC. This sequence joins TRBV6-5 and TRBJ2-7; D ambiguous. V was clipped by 1 base and J by 2 bases, with 12 bases between them. CDR3 size: 15 residues. Germline values: CDR1 MNHEY, CDR2 SVGAGI.

The sample holds many counts of this clonotype. The V call is TRBV19, the J call TRBJ2-7; TRBD2 matches at 8 bases. V trimming: 5 bases; J trimming: 2 bases; junction bases outside the gene matches: 5. Germline V CDR1 and CDR2: LNHDA, SQIVND (reference sequence). There are 14 residues in the CDR3. The CDR3 loop is CASSQTSGAYEQYF. The CDR3, as DNA: TGTGCCAGTAGTCAAACTAGCGGTGCCTACGAGCAGTACTTC.

This clonotype was seen a handful of times. The genes are TRBV4-3 and TRBJ1-1, with TRBD1 as a possible D gene (5 bases). Germline V CDR1 and CDR2: LGHNA, YSLEER. The germline V and J ends were trimmed by 0 bases and 3 bases, with 11 bases remaining between them. The CDR3 has 15 residues. CDR3 sequence: CASSQDRQPDTEAFF. The CDR3 region has the DNA TGCGCCAGCAGCCAAGATCGACAGCCCGACACTGAAGCTTTCTTT.

J is TRBJ2-7 and V is TRBV2; the D is unclear. Germline V CDR1 and CDR2: SNHLY, FYNNEI. CDR3 size: 14 residues. Between the trimmed V and J ends, which lost 7 bases and 6 bases, there was a span of 19 bases. CDR3 sequence reads: CASNGRPPLGEQYF. The CDR3 DNA is TGTGCCAGCAACGGCAGGCCCCCCCTAGGCGAGCAGTACTTC. The full variable domain, completed using reference TRBV2 and TRBJ2-7, is EPEVTQTPSHQVTQMGQEVILRCVPISNHLYFYWYRQILGQKVEFLVSFYNNEISEKSEIFDDQFSVERPDGSNFTLKIRSTKLEDSAMYFCASNGRPPLGEQYFGPGTRLTVT.

Many counts were recorded for this clonotype. The chain couples TRBV4-2 to TRBJ2-7; a weak D match, TRBD1 (5 bases). The germline CDR1 and CDR2 sequences are LGHNA and YNFKEQ. The CDR3 has 16 residues. V lost 4 bases and J lost 1, with 17 bases in between. This chain's CDR3 is CASSPPLRTRSYEQYF. The CDR3 coding sequence is TGTGCCAGCAGCCCTCCACTTAGGACAAGATCCTACGAGCAGTACTTC.

This clonotype was seen only a few times. The chain uses TRBV7-3 and TRBJ1-5, with TRBD1 matching 12 bases. V shed 9 bases, J shed 4 bases, and the junction held 13 bases outside the gene matches. This CDR3 is built from 17 residues. Per the germline V gene, CDR1 is SGHTA and CDR2 is FQGTGA. As DNA, the CDR3 is TGTGCCAGTCCCCACGGGGACAGGGGGCTTGGGAATCAGCCCCAGCATTTT. It is translated as CASPHGDRGLGNQPQHF.

V and J are TRBV20-1 and TRBJ2-3, with unresolved D. V was clipped by 7 bases and J by 9 bases, with 5 bases between them. The CDR3 totals 8 residues. Germline V gene sequence: CDR1 DFQATT, CDR2 SNEGSKA (reference sequence). CDR3: CSVSTQYF. In DNA, the CDR3 is TGCAGTGTTTCGACGCAGTATTTT.

With regard to this clonotype: No DNA is shown, since the ends of the CDR3 on it are uncertain; the CDR3 is the one TCRdb lists. The chain is built from TRBV29-1 and TRBJ1-5. Germline assignment: CDR1 SQVTM and CDR2 ANQGSEA. The CDR3 has 13 amino acids, counting both end residues. CDR3 region: CSVARGSGSYEHF.

There are many counts of this clonotype. The rearrangement uses TRBV29-1 and TRBJ1-1, with a possible D match to TRBD1 (5 bases). The CDR3 length is 14 residues. The germline V and J ends were trimmed by 3 bases and 1 base, with 12 bases remaining between them. Germline CDR1 reads SQVTM; CDR2 reads ANQGSEA. CDR3 residues: CSVEAGTANTEAFF. For the CDR3, the DNA is TGCAGCGTTGAGGCTGGGACGGCGAACACTGAAGCTTTCTTT.

The chain combines TRBV15 with TRBJ1-2, with 9 bases matching TRBD1. The CDR3 runs 15 residues. Trimming removed 2 bases from V and 6 bases from J; junction bases left unmatched: 7. Per germline, CDR1 LNHNV and CDR2 YYDKDF (reference sequence). The CDR3 here is CATSRSPGQGDGYTF. The DNA of the CDR3 is TGTGCCACCAGCAGATCCCCGGGACAGGGAGATGGCTACACCTTC.

The V call is TRBV14, the J call TRBJ2-5, with D perhaps matching TRBD2 (5 bases). V was shortened by 5 bases and J by 9 bases, with 19 bases between the two germline ends. Per the germline V gene, CDR1 is SGHDN and CDR2 is FVKESK. This CDR3 comprises 14 residues. The CDR3 DNA follows: TGTGCCAGCAGCGAGGAATCGGCATTGGAGGCCCAGTACTTC. Residues: CASSEESALEAQYF.

This clonotype was picked up many times. The gene calls are TRBV4-2 and TRBJ2-6, with D possibly called TRBD1 or TRBD2 (5 bases each). V lost 4 bases and J 2 bases, leaving 15 bases between the germline ends. This CDR3 region has 17 residues. CDR1 is LGHNA, CDR2 YNFKEQ, per germline. As DNA, the CDR3 is TGTGCCAGCAGCCCAGCCCTCCTGGGGGCTGGGGCCAACGTCCTGACTTTC. The encoded protein is CASSPALLGAGANVLTF.

The chain is built from TRBV7-8 and TRBJ1-4; 7 bases line up with TRBD1. The CDR3 extends over 16 amino acids. With 5 bases clipped from V and 6 bases from J, the junction kept 12 bases outside the gene matches. Germline assignment: CDR1 SGHVS and CDR2 FQNEAQ. CDR3 nucleotides: TGTGCCAGCAGCGTTGGGCGGACAGGAGTGGATGAAAAACTGTTTTTT. It translates to CASSVGRTGVDEKLFF.

This clonotype has ten or more counts. The chain couples TRBV12-5 to TRBJ1-1; D not certain. The V gene lost 7 bases and the J gene lost 8 bases, with 8 bases spanning the gap. Germline assignment: CDR1 LGHNT and CDR2 FRNRAP. This CDR3 comprises 10 residues. The CDR3 loop is CASALHEAFF. The DNA for the CDR3 is TGTGCTAGTGCCTTACACGAAGCTTTCTTT. Using reference TRBV12-5 and TRBJ1-1 for the parts outside the CDR3, the full variable domain is DARVTQTPRHKVTEMGQEVTMRCQPILGHNTVFWYRQTMMQGLELLAYFRNRAPLDDSGMPKDRFSAEMPDATLATLKIQPSEPRDSAVYFCASALHEAFFGQGTRLTVV.

CDR3: CSARLAGDTGELSYEQYF. DNA of the CDR3: TGCAGTGCTAGACTAGCGGGGGACACCGGGGAGCTCTCCTACGAGCAGTACTTC. The chain recombines TRBV20-1 with TRBJ2-7; 10 bases align to TRBD2. The CDR3 extends over 18 amino acids. Unmatched junction bases numbered 13, after V lost 2 bases and J lost 0 bases. CDR1 is DFQATT, CDR2 SNEGSKA, per germline (reference sequence).

This clonotype has a count of ten or more. CDR3 DNA sequence: TGTGCCAGCCTTATGGGCCAGACCTCCACCGGGGAGCTGTTTTTT. It translates to CASLMGQTSTGELFF. The V call is TRBV19, the J call TRBJ2-2; D ambiguous. Trimming left V 9 bases short and J 4 bases short, with 18 bases between. Germline CDR1 LNHDA, CDR2 SQIVND (reference sequence). The CDR3 runs to 15 residues.